These 22 T cell receptor beta chains share one sample of origin, sequenced in a study of CD8+ T cells in alopecia areata (dated by TCRdb to the late 2010s). Library prep was done by the immunoSEQ multiplex PCR assay. RNA was extracted from all samples and reverse transcribed into cDNA as template for TCR sequencing. Here the immuneACCESS table is served through TCRdb, limited to in-frame sequences with V and J called. Missing clones are a known gap in these copies; in checked studies unresolved V genes cover under half, and the rest lacks a known reason. This sample was tabulated with roughly 260,000 clones, among which there are no singletons. Of the sample, more than 0.95% is held by the ten largest clones. Pooled mouse cutaneous lymph node cells were stained for CD4, CD8alpha, NKG2D, NKG2ACE and other markers, then sorted on a BD Influx. Sequenced material: CD4+ T cells sorted from a lymph node. The receptors come from a C3H/HeJ mouse with alopecia areata. The haplotype of this strain at the MHC is H2-k.

This clone came up a few times. Gene labels here are mouse ones. The read falls 4 residues short of the CDR3 end, and the missing part is taken from the germline J gene. The chain has TRBV5 and TRBJ2-1, with TRBD2 matching 10 bases. The CDR3 runs 15 residues. Germline trimming cut 5 bases from V and 3 bases from J; bases unmatched to any gene: 4. Germline CDR1 reads LGHNA; CDR2 reads YNLKQL (reference sequence). The CDR3 bases that were read are TGTGCCAGCAGCAAAAGACTGGGGGGCTATGCT. This translates into CASSKRLGGYA. The entire CDR3 sequence reads CASSKRLGGYAEQFF.

On this clone: The genes are named according to mouse. With the read ending 4 residues before the CDR3 end, the germline J gene is used to fill in that end. The chain combines TRBV5 with TRBJ1-2, with 10 bases fitting TRBD1. Germline lookup yields CDR1 LGHNA and CDR2 YNLKQL (reference sequence). The CDR3 length is 13 residues. This CDR3 is CASSRQGADDYTF. The CDR3 DNA, read in part, is TGTGCCAGCAGCCGACAGGGGGCTGAC.

In this sample, this clone turned up a few times. These gene names are mouse names. The read terminates 4 residues before the CDR3 end, so the remaining end is supplied by the germline J gene. V gene TRBV13-3 combines with J gene TRBJ2-3; TRBD2 aligns across 8 bases. The junction had 4 bases not matched to a gene; V was cut back by 7 bases and J by 0 bases. Germline loops: CDR1 NNHDY, CDR2 SYVADS. The CDR3 runs 14 residues. Partial CDR3 DNA: TGTGCCAGCCCCCGGGACTGGAGTGCAGAA. Amino acids: CASPRDWSAE. The whole CDR3 protein reads CASPRDWSAETLYF.

The sample holds a few counts of this clone. Any gene name here is a mouse gene name. Read coverage stops 4 residues before the CDR3 terminus; the germline J gene supplies the remainder. This same CDR3 is encoded by further DNA sequences in the sample. The chain joins TRBV17 to TRBJ2-1; 10 positions agree with TRBD2. CDR3 length: 15 amino acids. Looked up from germline, CDR1 is MNHDT and CDR2 is YYDKIL. The V gene end was trimmed by 1 base and the J gene end by 3 bases; junction bases not matched to a gene: 0. CDR3 sequence reads: CASSRGLGGYAEQFF. CDR3 DNA, as far as it was read: TGTGCTAGCAGTAGAGGACTGGGGGGCTATGCT.

This clone was detected only a few times. Mouse gene names apply. The read gets to within 4 residues of the CDR3 end, and the germline J gene fills in the rest. The V call is TRBV13-1, the J call TRBJ2-3; 14 bases align to TRBD2. The germline V gene encodes CDR1 NSHNY and CDR2 SYGAGN. The CDR3 is made up of 17 amino acids. Trimming removed 3 bases from V and 1 base from J; junction bases left unmatched: 4. The sequenced part of the CDR3 DNA is TGTGCCAGCAGTGTGGGACTGGGGGGGCGCGGTGCAGAA. This sequence encodes CASSVGLGGRGAE. The CDR3 reads in full as CASSVGLGGRGAETLYF.

This clone was counted ten times or more. The DNA is left out, because the CDR3 cannot be placed on it with certainty; the CDR3 is given as TCRdb lists it. Gene names are the mouse ones. The chain employs TRBV17 and TRBJ2-7; TRBD2, as called in the table, went unchecked against the DNA. Germline assignment: CDR1 MNHDT and CDR2 YYDKIL. The CDR3 has 8 residues if both end residues are counted. The CDR3: CAMDEQYF.

Details on this clone: Gene names and germline match the mouse. The read comes to an end 4 residues before the CDR3 does, leaving the germline J gene to fill in the end. Other DNA sequences within the sample encode an identical CDR3. The V gene is TRBV1, the J gene TRBJ2-7; TRBD1 agrees at 8 bases. The CDR3 extends over 13 amino acids. Germline assignment: CDR1 NSQYPW and CDR2 LRSPGD (reference sequence). Partial CDR3 DNA: TGCACCTGCAGTGCAGGGGACAGGTAT. This codes for CTCSAGDRY. The whole CDR3 is CTCSAGDRYEQYF.

This clone was detected many times. Gene labels here are mouse ones. The read ends 4 residues shy of where the CDR3 ends; the end is completed using the germline J gene. This chain links TRBV17 with TRBJ2-1; 8 bases fit TRBD2. V lost 3 bases to trimming and J lost 3 bases; unmatched junction nucleotides: 4. Germline V lookup: CDR1 MNHDT, CDR2 YYDKIL. The CDR3 totals 15 residues. Here the CDR3 reads CASSRLGGLYAEQFF. Incomplete CDR3 DNA: TGTGCTAGCAGTAGGCTGGGGGGCCTCTATGCT. Filled out from reference TRBV17 and TRBJ2-1, the complete variable domain reads DTTVKQNPRYKLARVGKPVNLICSQTMNHDTMYWYQKKPNQAPKLLLFYYDKILNREADTFEKFQSSRPNNSFCSLYIGSAGLEYSAMYLCASSRLGGLYAEQFFGPGTRLTVL.

About this clone: Gene names are mouse gene names. The CDR3 is cut off 4 residues early in the read; its end comes from the germline J gene. The identical CDR3 is also encoded by other nucleotide sequences in the sample. V gene TRBV5 combines with J gene TRBJ2-3; a weak D match, TRBD1 (6 bases). Germline V CDR1 and CDR2: LGHNA, YNLKQL (reference sequence). V gave up 4 bases and J gave up 1 base, with 9 bases separating them. The length of the CDR3 is 14 residues. CDR3 protein: CASSLRGGAETLYF. The CDR3 DNA, read in part, is TGTGCCAGCAGCCTCAGGGGTGGTGCAGAA.

This clone was seen only a few times. The listed genes are named as in mouse. The observed sequence ends 4 residues before the CDR3 terminus, with the missing tail filled in from the germline J gene. The sample has other DNA sequences that encode this CDR3 too. The chain has TRBV1 and TRBJ2-1; 8 nucleotides match TRBD2. The CDR3 contains 14 residues. Germline V gene sequence: CDR1 NSQYPW, CDR2 LRSPGD (reference sequence). With V trimmed by 3 bases and J by 4 bases, 2 bases remained unmatched. The part of the CDR3 DNA that was read is TGCACCTGCAGTGCTGCTGGGGGGTATGCT. Amino acids: CTCSAAGGYA. The CDR3 in its entirety is CTCSAAGGYAEQFF. The full variable domain, with the rest looked up from reference TRBV1 and TRBJ2-1, is VTLLEQNPRWRLVPRGQAVNLRCILKNSQYPWMSWYQQDLQKQLQWLFTLRSPGDKEVKSLPGADYLATRVTDTELRLQVANMSQGRTLYCTCSAAGGYAEQFFGPGTRLTVL.

This clone showed up just a few times. Gene labels here are mouse ones. The read halts 4 residues ahead of the CDR3 end, with the missing end drawn from the germline J gene. The chain is built from TRBV19 and TRBJ2-3; 11 bases are shared with TRBD1. CDR1 FNHDT and CDR2 SITEND come from the germline V gene (reference sequence). V trimming: 4 bases; J trimming: 1 base; junction bases outside the gene matches: 2. This CDR3 spans 15 amino acids. Here the CDR3 reads CASSSGQGGAETLYF. CDR3 DNA (partial): TGTGCCAGCAGTTCGGGACAGGGGGGTGCAGAA. Complete variable domain (other parts from reference TRBV19 and TRBJ2-3): GGIITQTPKFLIGQEGQKLTLKCQQNFNHDTMYWYRQDSGKGLRLIYYSITENDLQKGDLSEGYDASREKKSSFSLTVTSAQKNEMAVFLCASSSGQGGAETLYFGSGTRLTVL.

This clone was counted a few times. At one boundary the junction diverges from the germline segment, which might be a read error. Each gene name is a mouse one. The sequence runs out 4 residues before the end of the CDR3; the remainder is reconstructed from the germline J gene. The V call is TRBV1, the J call TRBJ2-2, with a tentative D call TRBD1 (5 bases). This CDR3 spans 13 amino acids. Germline CDR1 and CDR2: NSQYPW and LRSPGD (reference sequence). Partial CDR3 DNA: TGCGCCTGCAGTGCAGAGGGGACCGGG. Translating it yields CACSAEGTG. The whole CDR3 protein is CACSAEGTGQLYF. The complete variable domain, with remaining parts taken from reference TRBV1 and TRBJ2-2, reads VTLLEQNPRWRLVPRGQAVNLRCILKNSQYPWMSWYQQDLQKQLQWLFTLRSPGDKEVKSLPGADYLATRVTDTELRLQVANMSQGRTLYCACSAEGTGQLYFGEGSKLTVL.

In regard to this clone: The gene symbols are mouse symbols. The read ends 4 residues shy of where the CDR3 ends; the end is completed using the germline J gene. The chain recombines TRBV31 with TRBJ2-3; 7 bases agree with TRBD2. This CDR3 region has 15 residues. CDR1 is GKSSPN, CDR2 SITVG, per germline. Germline trimming cut 1 base from V and 0 bases from J; bases unmatched to any gene: 4. The CDR3 reads CAWSPLGDSAETLYF. The CDR3 bases that were read are TGTGCCTGGAGTCCCCTGGGGGATAGTGCAGAA.

The sample holds many counts of this clone. The gene names here belong to mouse. The CDR3 end lies 4 residues beyond the end of the read and is filled in from the germline J gene. In the same sample, other DNA sequences code for this CDR3. V usage is TRBV31 and J usage is TRBJ1-2, with 7 nucleotides matching TRBD1. V shed 0 bases and J 0 bases; nucleotides not matched to a gene: 1. This CDR3 is built from 14 residues. The germline V gene encodes CDR1 GKSSPN and CDR2 SITVG. CDR3 loop: CAWSLQGANSDYTF. The CDR3 bases that were read are TGTGCCTGGAGTCTCCAGGGGGCAAACTCC.

Of note for this clone: Gene and germline names: mouse. The part of the CDR3 DNA that was read is TGTGCCAGCGGGACAGGGCTAAATTCGCCC. This gives the protein CASGTGLNSP. The entire CDR3 is CASGTGLNSPLYF. The chain is built from TRBV19 and TRBJ1-6; TRBD1 matches at 9 bases. The read halts 3 residues ahead of the CDR3 end, with the missing end drawn from the germline J gene. TRBJ1-6 is an ORF, with its function uncertain. The V and J ends lost 7 bases and 7 bases, in that order; junction bases with no gene match: 3. Germline V lookup: CDR1 FNHDT, CDR2 SITEND (reference sequence). The CDR3 is made up of 13 amino acids.

A word on this clone: Gene labels here are mouse ones. The read falls 4 residues short of the CDR3 end, and the missing part is taken from the germline J gene. The chain employs TRBV4 and TRBJ1-2; 7 nucleotides agree with TRBD1. The CDR3 is 14 residues long. V gave up 3 bases and J gave up 2 bases; unmatched junction bases: 3. CDR1 is LGHDT, CDR2 YNNKQL, per germline (reference sequence). The CDR3 bases that were read are TGTGCCAGCAGCTACCGGGGACAGAACTCC. This encodes CASSYRGQNS. The whole CDR3 is CASSYRGQNSDYTF.

This clone was picked up a small number of times. Gene and germline names: mouse. The read finishes 4 residues shy of the CDR3 end, and the germline J gene is used to complete it. The genes are TRBV17 and TRBJ2-1; maybe TRBD1 (5 bases). The germline V and J ends were trimmed by 6 bases and 4 bases, with 7 bases remaining between them. This CDR3 contains 12 residues. Germline CDR1 reads MNHDT; CDR2 reads YYDKIL. The CDR3 bases that were read are TGTGCTAGCAGGGACAATTATGCT. This translates into CASRDNYA. From start to end, the CDR3 is CASRDNYAEQFF.

Details on this clone: The germline and genes are mouse ones. Partial CDR3 DNA: TGTGCCAGCAGCCAAGATCCCAGGGGCCAAGAC. Its translation is CASSQDPRGQD. The full CDR3 protein reads CASSQDPRGQDTQYF. The chain has TRBV5 and TRBJ2-5; D is perhaps TRBD1 (6 bases). The CDR3 end lies 4 residues beyond the end of the read and is filled in from the germline J gene. The CDR3 extends over 15 amino acids. Trimming removed 0 bases from V and 2 bases from J, with 9 bases in between. The germline V gene has CDR1 LGHNA and CDR2 YNLKQL (reference sequence).

This clone has just a few counts. The listed genes are named as in mouse. CDR3 sequence reads: CASGEEWGGANQDTQYF. Incomplete CDR3 DNA: TGTGCCAGCGGTGAGGAATGGGGGGGCGCGAACCAAGAC. The chain combines TRBV13-2 with TRBJ2-5; 9 bases are shared with TRBD2. The DNA ends 4 residues before the CDR3 does, and the rest of the CDR3 is filled in from the germline J gene. CDR1 is NNHNN, CDR2 SYGAGS, per germline (reference sequence). The junction had 7 bases not matched to a gene; V was cut back by 2 bases and J by 0 bases. The CDR3 is 17 amino acids.

Of note for this clone: Mouse germline and gene names are used. The read gets to within 4 residues of the CDR3 end, and the germline J gene fills in the rest. The gene calls are TRBV13-1 and TRBJ2-1; 7 bases line up with TRBD2. The CDR3 sequence is 14 residues long. V shed 4 bases, J shed 2 bases, and the junction held 3 bases outside the gene matches. Per germline, CDR1 NSHNY and CDR2 SYGAGN. CDR3 in amino acids: CASSWGVHYAEQFF. The covered CDR3 bases are TGTGCCAGCAGTTGGGGGGTCCACTATGCT.

This clone has only a few counts. The genes are named according to mouse. The CDR3 end is not reached by the read, which stops 4 residues before it; the germline J gene fills it in. The chain is built from TRBV31 and TRBJ2-7, with 8 bases lining up with TRBD2. The CDR3 consists of 13 residues. Germline-derived CDR1 and CDR2 are GKSSPN and SITVG. Partial CDR3 DNA: TGTGCCTGGAGTTGGTGGGGGGGTTAT. Protein product: CAWSWWGGY. The CDR3, in full, reads CAWSWWGGYEQYF. The variable domain in full, with the rest retrieved from reference TRBV31 and TRBJ2-7, is AQTIHQWPVAEIKAVGSPLSLGCTIKGKSSPNLYWYWQATGGTLQQLFYSITVGQVESVVQLNLSASRPKDDQFILSTEKLLLSHSGFYLCAWSWWGGYEQYFGPGTRLTVL.

There are a few counts of this clone. Germline and genes here are mouse. Sequencing ends 4 residues short of the CDR3 end; the germline J gene provides the rest. The rearrangement uses TRBV13-1 and TRBJ2-3; tentatively, D is TRBD1 (6 bases). V was trimmed by 5 bases and J by 1 base, leaving 8 bases between them. Germline CDR1 is NSHNY and CDR2 is SYGAGN. The length of the CDR3 is 13 residues. Incomplete CDR3 DNA: TGTGCCAGCAGGCGACAGGGTGCAGAA. Its protein product is CASRRQGAE. The whole CDR3 is CASRRQGAETLYF.